This is a list of T cell receptor beta chains from one sample in a study of blood T cell repertoires in COVID-19. TCRdb's copy holds only in-frame clones and misses some; the assay was immunoSEQ multiplex PCR. The data show more than 25,000 clones, around 89% seen once. The source material was peripheral blood. The receptors shown here come from a woman aged 40 to 50 with active or convalescent COVID-19. The CDR3 runs from the conserved cysteine through the conserved F or W. A D gene is named only where the DNA matches it firmly.

d_call	j_call	v_call	cdr3_aa
TRBD2	TRBJ2-2	TRBV9	CASSRRETPKTGELFF
TRBD2	TRBJ2-5	TRBV5-1	CASSLLPSGGARETQYF
NA	TRBJ1-2	TRBV30	CAWSVRSGYGYTF
NA	TRBJ1-6	TRBV18	CASSPGGKAPLHF
NA	TRBJ2-1	TRBV29-1	CSVGPFEQFF
TRBD2	TRBJ2-1	TRBV10-3	CAISESGLAGAGDEQFF
NA	TRBJ1-6	TRBV30	CAWSTATSSYNSPLHF
NA	TRBJ2-2	TRBV7-3	CASSPDRDTGELFF
TRBD1	TRBJ1-1	TRBV9	CASSVAGDRAKTEAFF
TRBD2	TRBJ2-3	TRBV7-8	CASSRGLAGDQYF
TRBD1	TRBJ1-2	TRBV5-1	CASGGGRATGGRNYGYTF
NA	TRBJ2-3	TRBV2	CASSEGLADTQYF
TRBD1	TRBJ2-7	TRBV11-1	CASSRNRGRSYEQYF
TRBD2	TRBJ2-3	TRBV7-2	CASSWGAGGPAYTQYF
TRBD1	TRBJ1-1	TRBV18	CASSERDRGKTEAFF
NA	TRBJ1-1	TRBV30	CAWAHLGQLEAFF
TRBD2	TRBJ2-2	TRBV10-3	CAISLAGGTNTGELFF
NA	TRBJ2-1	TRBV20-1	CSASWTARLGGEQFF
NA	TRBJ2-5	TRBV5-6	CASSLGSTGPAGETQYF
NA	TRBJ1-6	TRBV12-3/TRBV12-4	CASSLRSGSPLHF
NA	TRBJ2-7	TRBV11-2	CASSPWFRGTPYEQYF
NA	TRBJ1-2	TRBV4-3	CASSQEPAQLYGYTF
TRBD2	TRBJ2-7	TRBV9	CASSVGSGSYEQYF
NA	TRBJ2-3	TRBV7-9	CASSLRESPDTQYF
NA	TRBJ1-6	TRBV21-1	CASSKWKRSSYNSPLHF
NA	TRBJ2-2	TRBV21-1	CASSARPGAGELFF
NA	TRBJ2-7	TRBV28	CASRHRESEQYF